The present entry profiles one TCR beta chain with its context. Its matching antigen is unknown. CDR3 length: 14 amino acids. Germline CDR1 LGHDT, CDR2 YNNKEL (reference sequence). The V end was cut by 3 bases, the J end by 5 bases, with 13 bases between. Preparation of the TCRbeta library involved a method that used unique molecular identifiers. TCRdb analysed the PCR reads with MiXCR anew, one entry per CDR3 protein. The sample has about a million distinct CDR3 sequences; around 30% are singletons. These data belong to a study of T-cell reconstitution after alpha-beta-depleted transplantation in children. Findings of the study overall: It was surviving recipient T cells and thymic progenitors that gave some patients high TCRbeta diversity at day 60. A year post-transplant, T-cell counts and diversity derived mostly from newly produced T cells. About two months after transplant, alpha-beta T cells reportedly came from several hundred expanded graft clones.

This chain connects TRBV3-1 to TRBJ1-1; D may be TRBD1 (5 bases). The material sequenced was PBMCs, mostly from graft donor cells, taken 360 days after TCRalphabeta/CD19-depleted stem cell transplant. The sequence came from a boy under three years old who had a stem cell transplant for SCID, so the T cells may come from the graft donor. The CDR3 DNA sequence: TGTGCCAGCAGCCATTCTCCCAGGGATACTGAAGCTTTCTTT. This codes for CASSHSPRDTEAFF.